Listed below are T cell receptor beta chains from one sample, sequenced in a study of identical twins. MiXCR was run by TCRdb on the 5' RACE reads, yielding one entry per CDR3 protein. The sample lists approximately 620,000 distinct CDR3 sequences; over 8.5% were seen once. This same sample was also part of a study on yellow fever vaccine responses in identical twins.

The sequencing input was PBMCs. These receptors originate from a woman under 30 in good health. Each CDR3 is given with its conserved first and last residue. D genes are given only for firm matches. Not every row has a clone size; where given, it reads once, few, many or a size class.

cdr3_aa: CASSLNWGMDTQYF; cdr3_nt: TGTGCCAGCAGCTTAAATTGGGGGATGGATACGCAGTATTTT; j_call: TRBJ2-3; clone_size: NA; d_call: NA; v_call: TRBV7-2
cdr3_aa: CSARTPSEQYF; cdr3_nt: TGCAGTGCTAGGACCCCTAGCGAGCAGTACTTC; j_call: TRBJ2-7; clone_size: many; d_call: NA; v_call: TRBV20-1
cdr3_aa: CSANVIVGDHEQYF; cdr3_nt: TGCAGTGCCAACGTTATCGTCGGGGACCACGAGCAGTACTTC; j_call: TRBJ2-7; clone_size: NA; d_call: NA; v_call: TRBV20-1
cdr3_aa: CASNDGGAGELFF; cdr3_nt: TGTGCCAGCAACGACGGGGGCGCCGGGGAGCTGTTTTTT; j_call: TRBJ2-2; clone_size: NA; d_call: NA; v_call: TRBV6-4
cdr3_aa: CASSLSASRPDTQYF; cdr3_nt: TGTGCCAGCAGTTTATCGGCTAGTCGACCAGATACGCAGTATTTT; j_call: TRBJ2-3; clone_size: many; d_call: NA; v_call: TRBV27
cdr3_aa: CSVYSGRNTEAFF; cdr3_nt: TGCAGCGTTTATTCGGGCAGGAACACTGAAGCTTTCTTT; j_call: TRBJ1-1; clone_size: many; d_call: NA; v_call: TRBV29-1
cdr3_aa: CASSPRLADKTDTQYF; cdr3_nt: TGTGCCAGCAGCCCGCGACTAGCGGATAAAACAGATACGCAGTATTTT; j_call: TRBJ2-3; clone_size: few; d_call: TRBD2; v_call: TRBV11-2
cdr3_aa: CASSLALGGSGYEQYF; cdr3_nt: TGTGCCAGCAGCTTAGCGTTGGGAGGGTCCGGGTACGAGCAGTACTTC; j_call: TRBJ2-7; clone_size: few; d_call: TRBD2; v_call: TRBV7-2
cdr3_aa: CASSLVIGGRSGGAMDEQFF; cdr3_nt: TGTGCCAGCAGCTTAGTGATCGGGGGTCGTAGCGGGGGGGCGATGGATGAGCAGTTCTTC; j_call: TRBJ2-1; clone_size: few; d_call: TRBD2; v_call: TRBV11-2
cdr3_aa: CASSFGDRANSPLHF; cdr3_nt: TGTGCCAGCAGCTTCGGTGACAGGGCCAATTCACCCCTCCACTTT; j_call: TRBJ1-6; clone_size: few; d_call: TRBD1; v_call: TRBV7-2
cdr3_aa: CSVEKTYQETQYF; cdr3_nt: TGCAGCGTTGAAAAAACTTACCAAGAGACCCAGTACTTC; j_call: TRBJ2-5; clone_size: many; d_call: NA; v_call: TRBV29-1
cdr3_aa: CASSLEGVTTGELFF; cdr3_nt: TGTGCCAGCAGTTTAGAGGGGGTGACCACCGGGGAGCTGTTTTTT; j_call: TRBJ2-2; clone_size: NA; d_call: NA; v_call: TRBV28
cdr3_aa: CATSDSPVEEQFF; cdr3_nt: TGTGCCACCAGTGATTCCCCCGTAGAAGAGCAGTTCTTC; j_call: TRBJ2-1; clone_size: NA; d_call: NA; v_call: TRBV24-1
cdr3_aa: CASSYSTGLAVYEQYF; cdr3_nt: TGTGCCAGCAGTTACAGCACGGGACTAGCTGTGTACGAGCAGTACTTC; j_call: TRBJ2-7; clone_size: few; d_call: TRBD2; v_call: TRBV6-2/TRBV6-3
cdr3_aa: CASSRRGSGQGQFF; cdr3_nt: TGTGCCAGCAGTCGACGGGGATCGGGACAGGGGCAGTTCTTC; j_call: TRBJ2-1; clone_size: few; d_call: TRBD1; v_call: TRBV12-3/TRBV12-4
cdr3_aa: CSVEIPGVGELFF; cdr3_nt: TGCAGCGTTGAAATCCCGGGGGTCGGGGAGCTGTTTTTT; j_call: TRBJ2-2; clone_size: NA; d_call: NA; v_call: TRBV29-1
cdr3_aa: CASSVTSGEYNEQFF; cdr3_nt: TGTGCCAGCAGCGTGACTAGCGGGGAGTACAATGAGCAGTTCTTC; j_call: TRBJ2-1; clone_size: few; d_call: TRBD2; v_call: TRBV9
cdr3_aa: CASSLEGRQGETQYF; cdr3_nt: TGTGCCAGCAGCTTAGAAGGACGGCAGGGAGAGACCCAGTACTTC; j_call: TRBJ2-5; clone_size: few; d_call: NA; v_call: TRBV7-2
cdr3_aa: CASSLSSPRGPSTDTQYF; cdr3_nt: TGTGCCAGCAGCCTTAGCTCCCCGCGGGGACCTAGCACAGATACGCAGTATTTT; j_call: TRBJ2-3; clone_size: NA; d_call: NA; v_call: TRBV11-1
cdr3_aa: CASSRPGGPTGELFF; cdr3_nt: TGTGCCAGCAGCAGACCCGGGGGCCCCACCGGGGAGCTGTTTTTT; j_call: TRBJ2-2; clone_size: few; d_call: NA; v_call: TRBV12-3/TRBV12-4
cdr3_aa: CASSHQQGNTEAFF; cdr3_nt: TGCGCCAGCAGCCACCAACAGGGGAACACTGAAGCTTTCTTT; j_call: TRBJ1-1; clone_size: many; d_call: NA; v_call: TRBV4-1
cdr3_aa: CASSQDLGRVIEQYF; cdr3_nt: TGTGCCAGCAGCCAAGATTTGGGCAGGGTAATCGAGCAGTACTTC; j_call: TRBJ2-7; clone_size: NA; d_call: NA; v_call: TRBV3-1
cdr3_aa: CATSRDVGGGYGYTF; cdr3_nt: TGTGCCACCAGCAGAGATGTGGGGGGAGGCTATGGCTACACCTTC; j_call: TRBJ1-2; clone_size: NA; d_call: NA; v_call: TRBV15
cdr3_aa: CASSLNRRFETQTTDTQYF; cdr3_nt: TGTGCCAGCAGCTTAAACCGCCGGTTCGAAACCCAAACCACAGATACGCAGTATTTT; j_call: TRBJ2-3; clone_size: many; d_call: NA; v_call: TRBV7-8
cdr3_aa: CASSSPWETNTEAFF; cdr3_nt: TGTGCCAGCAGTTCCCCGTGGGAGACGAACACTGAAGCTTTCTTT; j_call: TRBJ1-1; clone_size: many; d_call: NA; v_call: TRBV6-5
cdr3_aa: CASSQDLGPALTETQYF; cdr3_nt: TGTGCCAGCAGCCAAGATCTGGGACCCGCATTGACAGAGACCCAGTACTTC; j_call: TRBJ2-5; clone_size: NA; d_call: NA; v_call: TRBV14
cdr3_aa: CASSLGTADNEQFF; cdr3_nt: TGTGCCAGCAGCTTGGGGACAGCCGACAATGAGCAGTTCTTC; j_call: TRBJ2-1; clone_size: NA; d_call: TRBD1; v_call: TRBV11-2
cdr3_aa: CASSQDVSASSYNEQFF; cdr3_nt: TGCGCCAGCAGCCAAGATGTCAGCGCTAGCTCCTACAATGAGCAGTTCTTC; j_call: TRBJ2-1; clone_size: many; d_call: NA; v_call: TRBV4-3
cdr3_aa: CASSLQRGLYNEQFF; cdr3_nt: TGTGCCAGCAGCCTTCAGCGGGGGTTGTACAATGAGCAGTTCTTC; j_call: TRBJ2-1; clone_size: NA; d_call: TRBD2; v_call: TRBV28
cdr3_aa: CASTLQISNQPQHF; cdr3_nt: TGTGCCAGCACCCTCCAGATTAGCAATCAGCCCCAGCATTTT; j_call: TRBJ1-5; clone_size: NA; d_call: NA; v_call: TRBV28
cdr3_aa: CASSSKDRGETQYF; cdr3_nt: TGTGCCAGCAGCTCGAAGGACAGGGGAGAGACCCAGTACTTC; j_call: TRBJ2-5; clone_size: NA; d_call: TRBD1; v_call: TRBV11-1
cdr3_aa: CASSYSGQGRKVVYEQYF; cdr3_nt: TGTGCCAGCAGTTACTCGGGACAGGGGCGGAAGGTGGTTTACGAGCAGTACTTC; j_call: TRBJ2-7; clone_size: NA; d_call: TRBD1; v_call: TRBV6-2/TRBV6-3
cdr3_aa: CASSRFTQGQETQYF; cdr3_nt: TGTGCCAGCAGCCGATTCACCCAGGGCCAAGAGACCCAGTACTTC; j_call: TRBJ2-5; clone_size: NA; d_call: NA; v_call: TRBV6-1
cdr3_aa: CASTPGASYEQYF; cdr3_nt: TGTGCCAGCACGCCAGGGGCCTCCTACGAGCAGTACTTC; j_call: TRBJ2-7; clone_size: many; d_call: NA; v_call: TRBV6-6
cdr3_aa: CAWSTGFSYGYTF; cdr3_nt: TGTGCCTGGAGTACCGGGTTCAGCTATGGCTACACCTTC; j_call: TRBJ1-2; clone_size: few; d_call: NA; v_call: TRBV30
cdr3_aa: CASSLGRKNSYNEQFF; cdr3_nt: TGTGCCAGCAGCTTAGGGAGAAAGAACTCCTACAATGAGCAGTTCTTC; j_call: TRBJ2-1; clone_size: NA; d_call: NA; v_call: TRBV7-6
cdr3_aa: CASSKLAYEQYF; cdr3_nt: TGTGCCAGCAGTAAACTAGCTTACGAGCAGTACTTC; j_call: TRBJ2-7; clone_size: NA; d_call: NA; v_call: TRBV11-2
cdr3_aa: CASSLRTWGYEQYF; cdr3_nt: TGTGCCAGCAGTTTACGGACGTGGGGCTACGAGCAGTACTTC; j_call: TRBJ2-7; clone_size: few; d_call: NA; v_call: TRBV27